The clone carrying this TCR beta chain was observed a few times. Its antigen is as yet unknown. This sample is drawn from a study of post-analysis software for immune sequencing data. About the research overall: Relapsing-remitting, secondary progressive and progressive-relapsing forms made up the multiple sclerosis disease courses.

The study, taken as a whole, reports: F-measure co-clustering was strong for batch-matched samples. For normalized Chao1 diversity, multiple sclerosis patients scored significantly lower than controls did.

Every TCR beta cDNA library bore unique molecular identifiers. Some 500,000 cDNA molecules were obtained per 1 to 10 million input T cells. TCRdb itself ran the PCR reads through MiXCR, one entry per CDR3 protein. Of hundreds of thousands of distinct CDR3 sequences listed, over 30% are singletons. The sequencing input was blood. The clonotype was recovered from a girl aged 2-10 years with multiple sclerosis.

This CDR3 is CASSVEGILGVLTF. CDR3 coding DNA: TGTGCCAGCAGCGTAGAAGGCATCCTCGGGGTCCTGACTTTC. The J gene is TRBJ2-6, the V gene TRBV9; D unresolved. The V end lost 0 bases, the J end lost 13 bases, and 14 bases lay between the germline ends. Germline CDR1 and CDR2: SGDLS and YYNGEE. CDR3 length equals 14 residues.